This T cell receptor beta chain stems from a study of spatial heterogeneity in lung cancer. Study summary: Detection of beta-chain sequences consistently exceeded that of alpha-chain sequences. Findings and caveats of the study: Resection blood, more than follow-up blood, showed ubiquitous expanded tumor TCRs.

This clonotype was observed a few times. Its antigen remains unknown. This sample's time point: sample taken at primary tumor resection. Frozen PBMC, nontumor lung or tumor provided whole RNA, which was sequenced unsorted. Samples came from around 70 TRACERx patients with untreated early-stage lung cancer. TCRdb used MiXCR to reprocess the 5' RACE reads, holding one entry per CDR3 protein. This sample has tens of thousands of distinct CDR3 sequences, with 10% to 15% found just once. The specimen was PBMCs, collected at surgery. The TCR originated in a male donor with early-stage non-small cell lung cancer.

The CDR3 DNA follows: TGCAGTGCTTTCCGACTAGCGGGGGACAGCACAGATACGCAGTATTTT. Translation: CSAFRLAGDSTDTQYF. V gene TRBV20-1 combines with J gene TRBJ2-3, with 12 bases fitting TRBD2. The CDR3 is 16 amino acids. Germline CDR1 and CDR2: DFQATT and SNEGSKA (reference sequence). The V and J ends lost 5 bases and 0 bases, in that order; junction bases with no gene match: 6.